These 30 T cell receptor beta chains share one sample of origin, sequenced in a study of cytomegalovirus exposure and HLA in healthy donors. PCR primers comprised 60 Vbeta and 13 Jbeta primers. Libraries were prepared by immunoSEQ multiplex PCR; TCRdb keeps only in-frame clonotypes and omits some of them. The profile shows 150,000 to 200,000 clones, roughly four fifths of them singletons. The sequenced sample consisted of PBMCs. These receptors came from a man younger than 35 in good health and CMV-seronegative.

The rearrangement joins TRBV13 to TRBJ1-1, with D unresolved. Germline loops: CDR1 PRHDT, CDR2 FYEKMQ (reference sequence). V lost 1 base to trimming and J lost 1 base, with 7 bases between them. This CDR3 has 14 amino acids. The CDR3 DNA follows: TGTGCCAGCAGCTTAGTGTCAGAGAACACTGAAGCTTTCTTT. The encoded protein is CASSLVSENTEAFF.

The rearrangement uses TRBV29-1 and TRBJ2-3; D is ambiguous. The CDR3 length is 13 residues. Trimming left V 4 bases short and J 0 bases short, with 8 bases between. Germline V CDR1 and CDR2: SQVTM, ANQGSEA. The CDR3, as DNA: TGCAGCGTTGGTTTCTATAGCACAGATACGCAGTATTTT. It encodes CSVGFYSTDTQYF.

CDR3 loop: CASSQVVAGDYEQYF. CDR3 nucleotides: TGCGCCAGCAGCCAAGTCGTAGCGGGGGATTACGAGCAGTACTTC. V usage is TRBV4-3 and J usage is TRBJ2-7; 9 bases agree with TRBD2. Trimming cost V 1 base and J 4 bases; bases outside gene matches: 5. Germline CDR1 is LGHNA and CDR2 is YSLEER. The CDR3 is 15 residues long.

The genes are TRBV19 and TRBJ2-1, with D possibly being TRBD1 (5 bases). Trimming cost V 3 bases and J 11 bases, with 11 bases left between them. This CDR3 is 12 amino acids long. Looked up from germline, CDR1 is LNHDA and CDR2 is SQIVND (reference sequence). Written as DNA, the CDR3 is TGTGCCAGTAGTATTGGGGCAGGACAGCAGTTCTTC. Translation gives CASSIGAGQQFF.

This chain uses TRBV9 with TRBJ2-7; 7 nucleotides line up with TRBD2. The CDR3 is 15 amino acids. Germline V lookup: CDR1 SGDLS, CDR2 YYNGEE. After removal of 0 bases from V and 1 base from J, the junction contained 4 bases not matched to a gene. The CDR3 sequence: CASSVGLADSYEQYF. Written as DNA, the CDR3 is TGTGCCAGCAGCGTAGGTCTAGCGGATTCCTACGAGCAGTACTTC.

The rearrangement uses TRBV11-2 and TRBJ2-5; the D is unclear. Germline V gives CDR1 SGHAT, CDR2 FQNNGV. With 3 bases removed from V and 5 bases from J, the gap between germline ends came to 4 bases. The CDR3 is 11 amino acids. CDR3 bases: TGTGCCAGCAGCTTCAGGGAGACCCAGTACTTC. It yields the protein CASSFRETQYF.

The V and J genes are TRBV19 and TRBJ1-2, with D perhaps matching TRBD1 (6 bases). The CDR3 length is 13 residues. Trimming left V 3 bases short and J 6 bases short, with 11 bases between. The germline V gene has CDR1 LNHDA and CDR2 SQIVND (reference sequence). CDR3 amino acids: CASSMRTENGYTF. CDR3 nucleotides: TGTGCCAGTAGTATGAGGACAGAGAATGGCTACACCTTC.

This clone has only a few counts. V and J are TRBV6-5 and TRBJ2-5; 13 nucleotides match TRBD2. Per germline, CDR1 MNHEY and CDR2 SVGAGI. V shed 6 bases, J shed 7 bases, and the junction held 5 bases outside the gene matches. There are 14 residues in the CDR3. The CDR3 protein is CASRLAGGGWTQYF. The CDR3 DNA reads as TGTGCCAGCAGACTAGCGGGGGGGGGCTGGACCCAGTACTTC.

CDR3 loop: CASSRGYGQPQHF. CDR3 bases: TGTGCCAGCAGCCGCGGATACGGACAGCCCCAGCATTTT. The V gene is TRBV7-2, the J gene TRBJ1-5; D not resolved. The germline V gene encodes CDR1 SGHTA and CDR2 FQGNSA. The CDR3 is 13 amino acids. Trimming shortened V by 5 bases and J by 7 bases, and 12 bases separated the two germline ends. Looking up the rest from reference TRBV7-2 and TRBJ1-5 gives the full variable domain: GAGVSQSPSNKVTEKGKDVELRCDPISGHTALYWYRQSLGQGLEFLIYFQGNSAPDKSGLPSDRFSAERTGGSVSTLTIQRTQQEDSAVYLCASSRGYGQPQHFGDGTRLSIL.

CDR3 residues: CASSLAPSMPGQHYEQYF. The CDR3 nucleotides read TGTGCCAGCAGCTTGGCCCCCTCAATGCCGGGACAGCACTACGAGCAGTACTTC. The rearrangement links TRBV5-4 to TRBJ2-7; 7 nucleotides align to TRBD1. CDR1 is SGHNT, CDR2 YYREEE, per germline (reference sequence). V dropped 0 bases and J dropped 3; count of bases not matched to a gene: 15. This CDR3 has 18 amino acids.

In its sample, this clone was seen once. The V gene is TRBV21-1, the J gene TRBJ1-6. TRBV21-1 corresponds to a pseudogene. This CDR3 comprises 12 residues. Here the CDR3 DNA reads TGTGCCAGCAGCACACGGGATACCATTCGCCACTTT. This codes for CASSTRDTIRHF.

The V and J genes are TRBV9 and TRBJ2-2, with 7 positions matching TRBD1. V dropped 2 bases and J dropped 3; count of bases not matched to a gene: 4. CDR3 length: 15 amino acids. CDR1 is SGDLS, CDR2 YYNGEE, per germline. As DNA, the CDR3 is TGTGCCAGCAGCGTCGGACAGGACGACACCGGGGAGCTGTTTTTT. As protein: CASSVGQDDTGELFF.

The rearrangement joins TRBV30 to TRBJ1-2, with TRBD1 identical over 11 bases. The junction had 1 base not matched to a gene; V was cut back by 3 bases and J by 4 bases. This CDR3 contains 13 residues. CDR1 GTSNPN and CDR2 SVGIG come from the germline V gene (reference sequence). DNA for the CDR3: TGTGCCTGGAGGGACAGGGGGCTCTATGGCTACACCTTC. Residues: CAWRDRGLYGYTF.

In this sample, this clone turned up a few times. CDR3 nucleotides: TGTGCCAGCAGCTTGGGCCCAACGGGGGATGAAAAACTGTTTTTT. Protein: CASSLGPTGDEKLFF. This rearrangement joins TRBV5-4 to TRBJ1-4; tentatively, D is TRBD1 (5 bases). The CDR3 sequence is 15 residues long. The V gene lost 0 bases and the J gene lost 6 bases, with 12 bases spanning the gap. The germline gives CDR1 SGHNT, CDR2 YYREEE (reference sequence).

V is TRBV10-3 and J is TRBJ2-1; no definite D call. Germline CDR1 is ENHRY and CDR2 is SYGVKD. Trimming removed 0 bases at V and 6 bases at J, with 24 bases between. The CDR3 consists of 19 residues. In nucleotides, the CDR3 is TGTGCCATCAGTGAGTCGAAAGGATTCGAGGCGCCCAATGCCAATGAGCAGTTCTTC. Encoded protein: CAISESKGFEAPNANEQFF.

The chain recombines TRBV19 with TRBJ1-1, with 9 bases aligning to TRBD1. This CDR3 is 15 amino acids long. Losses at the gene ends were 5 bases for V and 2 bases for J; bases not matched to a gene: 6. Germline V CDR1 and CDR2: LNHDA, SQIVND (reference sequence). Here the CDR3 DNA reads TGTGCCAGTAGTGGGGGGACAGGGTTCAACACTGAAGCTTTCTTT. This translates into CASSGGTGFNTEAFF. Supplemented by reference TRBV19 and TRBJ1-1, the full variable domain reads DGGITQSPKYLFRKEGQNVTLSCEQNLNHDAMYWYRQDPGQGLRLIYYSQIVNDFQKGDIAEGYSVSREKKESFPLTVTSAQKNPTAFYLCASSGGTGFNTEAFFGQGTRLTVV.

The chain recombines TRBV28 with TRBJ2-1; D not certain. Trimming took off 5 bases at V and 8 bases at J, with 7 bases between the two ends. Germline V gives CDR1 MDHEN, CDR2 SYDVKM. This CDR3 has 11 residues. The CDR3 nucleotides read TGTGCCAGCAGTCTTTACTATGAGCAGTTCTTC. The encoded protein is CASSLYYEQFF.

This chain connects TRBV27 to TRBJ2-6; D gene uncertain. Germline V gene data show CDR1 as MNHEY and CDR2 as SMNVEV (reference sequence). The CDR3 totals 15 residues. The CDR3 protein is CATRAGISGANVLTF. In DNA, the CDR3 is TGTGCTACCAGAGCAGGCATCTCTGGGGCCAACGTCCTGACTTTC.

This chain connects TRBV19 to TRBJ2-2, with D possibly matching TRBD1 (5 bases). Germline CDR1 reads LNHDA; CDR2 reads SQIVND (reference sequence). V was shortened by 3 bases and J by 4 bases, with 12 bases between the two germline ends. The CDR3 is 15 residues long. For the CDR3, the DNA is TGTGCCAGTAGTATTAGGGGCAGGGTCACCGGGGAGCTGTTTTTT. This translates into CASSIRGRVTGELFF.

The chain's CDR3 is CASSIPGQGAQETQYF. The CDR3 region has the DNA TGTGCCAGTAGTATCCCCGGACAGGGAGCGCAAGAGACCCAGTACTTC. V is TRBV19 and J is TRBJ2-5; 8 nucleotides line up with TRBD1. Germline V gene sequence: CDR1 LNHDA, CDR2 SQIVND (reference sequence). J gave up 2 bases and V 3 bases, and 8 bases lay outside the gene matches. The CDR3 is made up of 16 amino acids.

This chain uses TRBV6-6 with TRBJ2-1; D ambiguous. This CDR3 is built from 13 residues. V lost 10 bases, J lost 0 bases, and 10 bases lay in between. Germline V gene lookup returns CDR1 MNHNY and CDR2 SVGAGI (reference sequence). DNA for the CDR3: TGTGCCACCCAGGAAGGCTCCTACAATGAGCAGTTCTTC. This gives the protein CATQEGSYNEQFF.

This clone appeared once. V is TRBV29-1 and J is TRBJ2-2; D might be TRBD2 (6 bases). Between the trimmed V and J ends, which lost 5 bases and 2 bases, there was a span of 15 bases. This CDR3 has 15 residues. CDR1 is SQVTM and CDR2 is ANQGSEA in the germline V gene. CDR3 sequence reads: CSVRSGGVNTGELFF. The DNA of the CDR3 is TGCAGCGTTAGGAGTGGCGGGGTAAACACCGGGGAGCTGTTTTTT.

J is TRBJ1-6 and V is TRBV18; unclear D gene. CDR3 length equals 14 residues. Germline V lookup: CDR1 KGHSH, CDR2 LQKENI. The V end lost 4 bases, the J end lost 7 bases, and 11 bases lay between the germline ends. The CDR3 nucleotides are TGTGCCAGCTCACGTGAACAGATAAATTCACCCCTCCACTTT. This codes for CASSREQINSPLHF.

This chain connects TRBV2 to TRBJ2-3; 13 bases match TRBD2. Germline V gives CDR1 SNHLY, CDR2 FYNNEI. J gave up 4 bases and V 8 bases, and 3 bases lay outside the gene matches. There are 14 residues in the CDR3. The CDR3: CASLLAGGSDTQYF. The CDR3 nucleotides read TGTGCCAGCTTACTAGCGGGGGGGTCAGATACGCAGTATTTT.

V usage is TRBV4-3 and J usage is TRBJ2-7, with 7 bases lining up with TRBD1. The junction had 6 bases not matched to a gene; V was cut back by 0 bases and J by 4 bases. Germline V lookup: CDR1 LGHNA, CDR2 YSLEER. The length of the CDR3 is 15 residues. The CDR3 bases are TGCGCCAGCAGCCAAGATCACAGGGGTAATTACGAGCAGTACTTC. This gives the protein CASSQDHRGNYEQYF.

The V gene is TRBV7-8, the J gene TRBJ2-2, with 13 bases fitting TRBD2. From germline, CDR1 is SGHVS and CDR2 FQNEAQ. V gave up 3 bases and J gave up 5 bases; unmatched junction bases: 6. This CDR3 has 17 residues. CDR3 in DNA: TGTGCCAGCAGCTTCCCAGGGACTAGCGGGAATACCGGGGAGCTGTTTTTT. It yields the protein CASSFPGTSGNTGELFF.

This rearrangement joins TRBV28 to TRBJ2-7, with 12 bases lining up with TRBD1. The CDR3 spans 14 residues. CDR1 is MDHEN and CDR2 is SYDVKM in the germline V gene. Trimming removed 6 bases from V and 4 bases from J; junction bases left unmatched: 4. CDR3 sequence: CASRGTGGGYEQYF. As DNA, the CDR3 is TGTGCCAGCAGGGGGACAGGGGGCGGGTACGAGCAGTACTTC.

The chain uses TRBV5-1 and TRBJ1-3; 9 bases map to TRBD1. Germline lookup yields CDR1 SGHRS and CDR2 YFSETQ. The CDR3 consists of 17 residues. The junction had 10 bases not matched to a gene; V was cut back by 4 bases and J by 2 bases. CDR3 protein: CASSQLQGAHPGNTIYF. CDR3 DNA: TGCGCCAGCAGCCAACTACAGGGGGCCCACCCTGGAAACACCATATATTTT.

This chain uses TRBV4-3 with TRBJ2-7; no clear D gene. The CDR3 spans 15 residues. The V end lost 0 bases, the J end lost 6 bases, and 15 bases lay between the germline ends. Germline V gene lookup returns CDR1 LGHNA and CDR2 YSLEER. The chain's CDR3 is CASSQDFSSHREQYF. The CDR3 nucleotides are TGCGCCAGCAGCCAAGATTTTAGCTCGCATCGCGAGCAGTACTTC.

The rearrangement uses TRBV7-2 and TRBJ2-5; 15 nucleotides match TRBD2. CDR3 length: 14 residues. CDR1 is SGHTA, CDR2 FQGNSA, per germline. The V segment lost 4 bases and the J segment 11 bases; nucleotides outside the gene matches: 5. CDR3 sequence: CASSWGLAGGEQYF. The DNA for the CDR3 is TGTGCCAGCAGCTGGGGACTAGCGGGAGGAGAGCAGTACTTC.